This T cell receptor (beta chain) was recovered during a study of shared clonotypes between healthy human individuals. Notes on this clone: The same CDR3 can be traced to other DNA sequences in this sample.

The method was immunoSEQ multiplex PCR; TCRdb's version includes in-frame clones alone and lacks a portion of them. The sample yields around 940,000 clones, about three quarters seen once. Germline V CDR1 and CDR2: KGHSH, LQKENI. Trimming removed 2 bases at V and 0 bases at J, with 4 bases between. The CDR3 length is 13 residues. The sequenced material came from memory CD4+ T cells sorted from blood. Subset of the sample: CD45RA-negative fraction. The chain carries TRBV18 and TRBJ1-2; no firm D call. The clonotype was recovered from a young man in good health. The CDR3 coding sequence is TGTGCCAGCTCACCAGCTACTAACTATGGCTACACCTTC. Its protein is CASSPATNYGYTF.